Shown below are 25 T cell receptor beta chains from a single sample sequenced in a study of T cells in Graves' hyperthyroidism and ophthalmopathy. The source material, RNA transcripts, was used to amplify TCR beta CDR3 regions. TCR CDR3 underwent first-round RT-PCR with the HTBI primer set. TCRdb analysed the multiplex PCR reads with MiXCR anew, one entry per CDR3 protein. The sample yields 600,000 or so distinct CDR3 sequences, about 16% seen once. The sample was blood. These receptors originate from a woman between 25 and 40 years old with Graves' hyperthyroidism.

The chain is built from TRBV5-5 and TRBJ2-5; D is uncertain. The germline V and J ends were trimmed by 9 bases and 5 bases, with 14 bases remaining between them. The germline V gene has CDR1 SGHKS and CDR2 YYEKEE (reference sequence). The CDR3 covers 12 residues. The CDR3 reads CATPGVGETQYF. The CDR3 DNA reads TGTGCCACCCCTGGGGTTGGCGAGACCCAGTACTTC.

The CDR3 is CSAQNPSGATEAFF. CDR3 DNA sequence: TGCAGTGCTCAGAATCCGTCGGGGGCCACTGAAGCTTTCTTT. This rearrangement joins TRBV20-1 to TRBJ1-1, with TRBD1 as a possible D gene (6 bases). The CDR3 is 14 amino acids. Trimming stripped 5 bases from V and 4 bases from J, with 17 bases between. Germline V gives CDR1 DFQATT, CDR2 SNEGSKA (reference sequence).

This clonotype showed up many times. This chain uses TRBV6-1 with TRBJ2-7; the match to TRBD2 covers 11 bases. The germline V gene encodes CDR1 MNHNS and CDR2 SASEGT. J gave up 3 bases and V 6 bases, and 13 bases lay outside the gene matches. This CDR3 has 17 amino acids. The CDR3 spells CASRELAGAGHDYEQYF. CDR3 nucleotide sequence: TGTGCCAGCAGGGAACTAGCGGGAGCGGGTCACGACTACGAGCAGTACTTC.

A few counts support this clonotype. The chain is built from TRBV28 and TRBJ2-3, with 9 bases fitting TRBD2. After removal of 1 base from V and 2 bases from J, the junction contained 4 bases not matched to a gene. The CDR3 is 16 amino acids. The germline CDR1 and CDR2 sequences are MDHEN and SYDVKM. CDR3 nucleotide sequence: TGTGCCAGCAGTTTATTAGCGGGAGTGGACACAGATACGCAGTATTTT. Residues: CASSLLAGVDTDTQYF.

This clonotype appeared many times. CDR3 in amino acids: CASSPGGEYEQYF. The CDR3 coding sequence is TGTGCCAGCAGTCCCGGGGGAGAATACGAGCAGTACTTC. The V call is TRBV27, the J call TRBJ2-7; possible D gene TRBD2, 6 bases. The germline gives CDR1 MNHEY, CDR2 SMNVEV (reference sequence). This CDR3 has 13 amino acids. V gave up 5 bases and J gave up 4 bases, with 12 bases separating them.

The chain links TRBV19 to TRBJ2-7, with 11 bases lining up with TRBD2. V lost 5 bases and J lost 6; bases outside the gene matches: 9. CDR1 is LNHDA, CDR2 SQIVND, per germline (reference sequence). The length of the CDR3 is 15 residues. The CDR3 nucleotides read TGTGCCAGTAGTCCTCTAGCGGGAGGATCGATCGAGCAGTACTTC. Its protein product is CASSPLAGGSIEQYF.

This clonotype appeared many times. The chain has TRBV6-2 or TRBV6-3 and TRBJ1-1; a possible D gene is TRBD1 (5 bases). V dropped 2 bases and J dropped 2 bases, with 6 bases sitting between them. The germline V gene encodes CDR1 MNHEY and CDR2 SVGEGT. The CDR3 runs to 13 residues. The CDR3 is CASSYGTNTEAFF. As DNA, the CDR3 is TGTGCCAGCAGTTACGGGACTAACACTGAAGCTTTCTTT.

This clonotype was picked up a small number of times. The rearrangement links TRBV5-1 to TRBJ2-5; D is possibly TRBD1 (6 bases). The CDR3 totals 15 residues. Germline values: CDR1 SGHRS, CDR2 YFSETQ. Trimming stripped 3 bases from V and 5 bases from J, with 17 bases between. CDR3 sequence reads: CASSSFGTTGETQYF. CDR3 nucleotides: TGCGCCAGCAGCTCGTTCGGGACAACAGGGGAGACCCAGTACTTC. The full variable domain, its missing parts supplied by reference TRBV5-1 and TRBJ2-5, is KAGVTQTPRYLIKTRGQQVTLSCSPISGHRSVSWYQQTPGQGLQFLFEYFSETQRNKGNFPGRFSGRQFSNSRSEMNVSTLELGDSALYLCASSSFGTTGETQYFGPGTRLLVL.

This chain connects TRBV29-1 to TRBJ2-5; TRBD2 aligns across 8 bases. The CDR3 sequence is 13 residues long. J lost 5 bases, V lost 7 bases, and 9 bases had no gene match. Germline V gives CDR1 SQVTM, CDR2 ANQGSEA. CDR3 protein: CSARGGGVETQYF. The CDR3 DNA reads TGCAGCGCACGGGGGGGAGGAGTGGAGACCCAGTACTTC.

V usage is TRBV27 and J usage is TRBJ1-1; possibly TRBD1 for D (6 bases). With 6 bases removed from V and 5 bases from J, the gap between germline ends came to 13 bases. This CDR3 is 13 amino acids long. The V gene's germline CDR1 is MNHEY and CDR2 SMNVEV (reference sequence). The CDR3 sequence is CASSPDRLTEAFF. As DNA, the CDR3 is TGTGCCAGCAGCCCTGACAGGCTTACTGAAGCTTTCTTT.

The CDR3 protein is CASRVGVGANVLTF. Written as DNA, the CDR3 is TGTGCCAGCAGAGTAGGGGTTGGGGCCAACGTCCTGACTTTC. The V and J genes are TRBV28 and TRBJ2-6, with a possible D match to TRBD1 (5 bases). Trimming took 6 bases from V and 3 from J, leaving 9 bases between them. In germline, CDR1 is MDHEN, CDR2 SYDVKM. The CDR3 extends over 14 amino acids.

A few counts support this clonotype. This chain links TRBV19 with TRBJ2-5; D possibly corresponds to TRBD2 (5 bases). Germline-derived CDR1 and CDR2 are LNHDA and SQIVND (reference sequence). The germline V and J ends were trimmed by 3 bases and 1 base, with 15 bases remaining between them. The CDR3 is 16 amino acids. CDR3 DNA: TGTGCCAGTAGTATCGAGTCGGGATGGGGCCAAGAGACCCAGTACTTC. Protein product: CASSIESGWGQETQYF.

V is TRBV19 and J is TRBJ1-1; perhaps TRBD1 as D (5 bases). The CDR3 runs 13 residues. Trimming took off 7 bases at V and 7 bases at J, with 16 bases between the two ends. CDR1 is LNHDA, CDR2 SQIVND, per germline (reference sequence). The CDR3 reads CASIPRWGVEAFF. The CDR3 nucleotides read TGTGCCAGTATCCCTCGGTGGGGGGTTGAAGCTTTCTTT.

This chain uses TRBV6-1 with TRBJ1-5; TRBD1 matches 7 bases. This CDR3 is built from 16 residues. Germline V CDR1 and CDR2: MNHNS, SASEGT. The trim removed 2 bases at V and 7 bases at J, leaving 11 bases unmatched. The CDR3 nucleotides are TGTGCCAGCAGTGAATTCGGGGCAGGGGGGACCCAGCCCCAGCATTTT. Its translation: CASSEFGAGGTQPQHF.

The chain uses TRBV28 and TRBJ2-1, with 9 bases that match TRBD2. Germline V gene data show CDR1 as MDHEN and CDR2 as SYDVKM. This CDR3 is 16 amino acids long. V lost 3 bases to trimming and J lost 3 bases; unmatched junction nucleotides: 6. For the CDR3, the DNA is TGTGCCAGCAGTTTGTTGAGCGGGAGGAACTACAATGAGCAGTTCTTC. Translated: CASSLLSGRNYNEQFF.

The rearrangement uses TRBV28 and TRBJ1-2; D unclear. This CDR3 spans 12 amino acids. CDR1 and CDR2 from the germline V gene are MDHEN and SYDVKM. V shed 2 bases and J shed 4 bases, with 5 bases lying between them. The CDR3 region is CASSLTSYGYTF. DNA for the CDR3: TGTGCCAGCAGTTTAACAAGCTATGGCTACACCTTC.

This clonotype was picked up a small number of times. This rearrangement joins TRBV16 to TRBJ1-5, with unresolved D. With 2 bases removed from V and 6 bases from J, the gap between germline ends came to 20 bases. CDR1 is KGHSY and CDR2 is FQNENV in the germline V gene. CDR3 length equals 17 residues. DNA of the CDR3: TGTGCCAGCAGCCAAGGCCATAGGACGGGCTTGCCTCAGCCCCAGCATTTT. It yields the protein CASSQGHRTGLPQPQHF.

This clonotype occurred a few times. This chain links TRBV6-4 with TRBJ2-1; D is possibly TRBD1 or TRBD2 (7 bases each). Between the trimmed V and J ends, which lost 6 bases and 9 bases, there was a span of 15 bases. CDR1 and CDR2 from the germline V gene are MRHNA and SNTAGT. This CDR3 region has 13 residues. Written as DNA, the CDR3 is TGTGCCAGCAGCGACAGGGAGGGCAGTGAGCAGTTCTTC. This translates into CASSDREGSEQFF.

This sequence joins TRBV7-2 and TRBJ2-1; D is unresolved. Germline CDR1 and CDR2: SGHTA and FQGNSA. The CDR3 has 13 residues. V dropped 5 bases and J dropped 9 bases, with 14 bases sitting between them. CDR3 in DNA: TGTGCCAGCAGCCCCTTCTGGGGTAGTGAGCAGTTCTTC. Its translation: CASSPFWGSEQFF.

This clonotype was picked up many times. V is TRBV11-1 and J is TRBJ1-6; a weak D match, TRBD1 (6 bases). Trimming pared 5 bases from V and 8 bases from J, leaving 10 bases between. The CDR3 is made up of 13 amino acids. Germline CDR1 and CDR2: SGHAT and FQDESV (reference sequence). Here the CDR3 reads CASSRRGDSPLHF. CDR3 nucleotides: TGTGCCAGCAGCCGAAGGGGGGATTCACCCCTCCACTTT. The whole variable domain, remainder taken from reference TRBV11-1 and TRBJ1-6, is EAEVAQSPRYKITEKSQAVAFWCDPISGHATLYWYRQILGQGPELLVQFQDESVVDDSQLPKDRFSAERLKGVDSTLKIQPAELGDSAMYLCASSRRGDSPLHFGNGTRLTVT.

This clonotype was seen many times. The chain combines TRBV5-1 with TRBJ2-1, with D tentatively TRBD2 (6 bases). There are 13 residues in the CDR3. With 6 bases removed from V and 3 bases from J, the gap between germline ends came to 10 bases. Germline V gene data show CDR1 as SGHRS and CDR2 as YFSETQ. In DNA, the CDR3 is TGCGCCAGCACTAGGGGAGGCTACAATGAGCAGTTCTTC. Its protein is CASTRGGYNEQFF.

This chain links TRBV11-2 with TRBJ2-3; 11 bases fit TRBD2. This CDR3 is 16 amino acids long. Germline values: CDR1 SGHAT, CDR2 FQNNGV. V shed 5 bases, J shed 1 base, and the junction held 5 bases outside the gene matches. The CDR3 reads CASSAPLAGGTDTQYF. The CDR3 region has the DNA TGTGCCAGCAGCGCACCACTAGCGGGAGGCACAGATACGCAGTATTTT. Complete variable domain (other parts from reference TRBV11-2 and TRBJ2-3): EAGVAQSPRYKIIEKRQSVAFWCNPISGHATLYWYQQILGQGPKLLIQFQNNGVVDDSQLPKDRFSAERLKGVDSTLKIQPAKLEDSAVYLCASSAPLAGGTDTQYFGPGTRLTVL.

For this clonotype: Being one base from a much bigger clone, this may be a read error. The chain combines TRBV6-5 with TRBJ2-7; TRBD2 matches 12 bases. Trimming at V came to 2 bases and at J to 2 bases, leaving 4 bases not matched to a gene. The CDR3 runs 16 residues. The germline V gene has CDR1 MNHEY and CDR2 SVGAGI. For the CDR3, the DNA is TGTGCCAGCAGTTACGCTAGCGGGAGGGCGACCTACGAGCAGTACTTC. Translation gives CASSYASGRATYEQYF.

A note on this clonotype: This clone may be a read error of a much larger clone one base away. V and J are TRBV2 and TRBJ2-7; 9 bases map to TRBD2. CDR1 is SNHLY, CDR2 FYNNEI, per germline. This CDR3 has 15 amino acids. DNA for the CDR3: TGTGCCAGCAATGAAAGGGCTAGCGGGGCCTACGAGCAGTACTTC. This codes for CASNERASGAYEQYF.

This clonotype was observed at least ten times. The chain combines TRBV20-1 with TRBJ2-3; TRBD2 matches 7 bases. The CDR3 totals 14 residues. The V and J ends lost 3 bases and 2 bases, in that order; junction bases with no gene match: 5. The germline gives CDR1 DFQATT, CDR2 SNEGSKA (reference sequence). The CDR3 loop is CSARRRGVTDTQYF. The CDR3 DNA sequence: TGCAGTGCTAGGAGACGGGGGGTCACAGATACGCAGTATTTT.